The 29 T cell receptor beta chains below were found in one sample sequenced in a study of T-cell memory formation after mild COVID-19. Each CDR3 protein gets one entry after TCRdb re-called the 5' RACE reads with MiXCR. The data contain roughly 110,000 distinct CDR3 sequences, about a fifth of them singletons. Material: PBMCs or a T cell subset sorted from them (not recorded which). These receptors were taken from a man aged 18-30 years who had mild COVID-19 (a few samples of this study predate the infection). Cell type and time point are not known.

CDR3 protein: CASSRSPPGAVESGANVLTF. The CDR3 nucleotides read TGCGCCAGCAGCCGCAGCCCCCCAGGGGCCGTGGAGTCTGGGGCCAACGTCCTGACTTTC. The chain recombines TRBV4-1 with TRBJ2-6; perhaps TRBD1 as D (6 bases). Trimming removed 4 bases at V and 1 base at J, with 23 bases between. Germline V gives CDR1 MGHRA, CDR2 YSYEKL. The CDR3 contains 20 residues.

This sequence joins TRBV29-1 and TRBJ1-2; D gene ambiguous. The CDR3 sequence is 11 residues long. Germline V CDR1 and CDR2: SQVTM, ANQGSEA. Trimming removed 6 bases from V and 2 bases from J, with 7 bases in between. CDR3 nucleotides: TGCAGCGTAGGGCAGAACTATGGCTACACCTTC. Protein sequence: CSVGQNYGYTF.

The chain joins TRBV6-6 to TRBJ1-1; D remains ambiguous. Looked up from germline, CDR1 is MNHNY and CDR2 is SVGAGI (reference sequence). CDR3 length: 15 residues. Trimming removed 0 bases at V and 7 bases at J, with 15 bases between. The CDR3 bases are TGTGCCAGCAGTTACTCGTTACAGTTCAGACATGAAGCTTTCTTT. Protein sequence: CASSYSLQFRHEAFF.

The V and J genes are TRBV4-1 and TRBJ2-3, with D possibly called TRBD1 or TRBD2 (5 bases each). V was pared by 2 bases and J by 2 bases, with 8 bases between. The CDR3 loop spans 14 amino acids. CDR1 and CDR2 from the germline V gene are MGHRA and YSYEKL. For the CDR3, the DNA is TGCGCCAGCAGCCAAAGGGGACCCACAGATACGCAGTATTTT. Encoded protein: CASSQRGPTDTQYF.

This clonotype was seen only a few times. The chain carries TRBV27 and TRBJ1-4; a possible D gene is TRBD1 (5 bases). Germline CDR1 and CDR2: MNHEY and SMNVEV (reference sequence). The CDR3 spans 16 residues. Trimming cost V 6 bases and J 7 bases, with 21 bases left between them. The CDR3 protein is CASRDLRGWPSEKLFF. DNA of the CDR3: TGTGCCAGCAGAGACTTGCGGGGCTGGCCTTCTGAAAAACTGTTTTTT.

This clonotype has at least ten counts. The gene calls are TRBV5-1 and TRBJ2-1; TRBD2 matches 8 bases. Unmatched junction bases numbered 7, after V lost 3 bases and J lost 8 bases. The germline V gene has CDR1 SGHRS and CDR2 YFSETQ. CDR3 length equals 14 residues. Written as DNA, the CDR3 is TGCGCCAGCAGCTCTAGCGGGCCGGCGGATGAGCAGTTCTTC. This translates into CASSSSGPADEQFF.

This chain connects TRBV9 to TRBJ2-5, with TRBD1 matching 8 bases. CDR3 size: 13 residues. Looked up from germline, CDR1 is SGDLS and CDR2 is YYNGEE. V shed 4 bases and J 3 bases; nucleotides not matched to a gene: 2. In DNA, the CDR3 is TGTGCCAGCAGCTCGGACAGGGAAGAGACCCAGTACTTC. It specifies CASSSDREETQYF.

The genes are TRBV20-1 and TRBJ2-5; TRBD2 might be the D (6 bases). Looked up from germline, CDR1 is DFQATT and CDR2 is SNEGSKA (reference sequence). Between the trimmed V and J ends, which lost 3 bases and 0 bases, there was a span of 14 bases. This CDR3 has 15 residues. CDR3 sequence reads: CSASFGRGDQETQYF. Written as DNA, the CDR3 is TGCAGTGCTAGTTTTGGGCGGGGAGACCAAGAGACCCAGTACTTC.

This clonotype appeared many times. This sequence joins TRBV7-9 and TRBJ2-4; 11 bases agree with TRBD2. J lost 1 base, V lost 4 bases, and 3 bases had no gene match. The germline gives CDR1 SEHNR, CDR2 FQNEAQ (reference sequence). This CDR3 has 16 residues. In DNA form, the CDR3 reads TGTGCCAGCAGCTCGACTAGCGGGGCTGCCAAAAACATTCAGTACTTC. Its translation is CASSSTSGAAKNIQYF.

Only a few counts were recorded for this clonotype. The chain has TRBV5-1 and TRBJ1-1, with 8 bases aligning to TRBD1. This CDR3 comprises 14 residues. CDR1 SGHRS and CDR2 YFSETQ come from the germline V gene. Germline trimming cut 0 bases from V and 3 bases from J; bases unmatched to any gene: 1. Here the CDR3 reads CASSLGTGYTEAFF. The CDR3 nucleotides read TGCGCCAGCAGCTTGGGGACAGGGTACACTGAAGCTTTCTTT.

The rearrangement uses TRBV5-4 and TRBJ1-1; no clear D gene. With 10 bases removed from V and 12 bases from J, the gap between germline ends came to 16 bases. The CDR3 has 10 residues. In germline, CDR1 is SGHNT, CDR2 YYREEE (reference sequence). CDR3 loop: CAYEGEFTFF. CDR3 sequence (DNA): TGTGCCTACGAGGGAGAATTCACTTTCTTT.

This clonotype was counted between two and nine times. The J gene is TRBJ2-2, the V gene TRBV15; D gene unclear. The CDR3 is made up of 14 amino acids. Trimming shortened V by 5 bases and J by 0 bases, and 7 bases separated the two germline ends. Germline V gene data show CDR1 as LNHNV and CDR2 as YYDKDF (reference sequence). CDR3 nucleotides: TGTGCCACCAGCGATGACGCGAACACCGGGGAGCTGTTTTTT. The encoded protein is CATSDDANTGELFF. The full variable domain, rest sourced from reference TRBV15 and TRBJ2-2, is DAMVIQNPRYQVTQFGKPVTLSCSQTLNHNVMYWYQQKSSQAPKLLFHYYDKDFNNEADTPDNFQSRRPNTSFCFLDIRSPGLGDTAMYLCATSDDANTGELFFGEGSRLTVL.

This chain connects TRBV7-9 to TRBJ2-3; D is unresolved. Trimming stripped 2 bases from V and 4 bases from J, with 13 bases between. Germline CDR1 and CDR2: SEHNR and FQNEAQ (reference sequence). The CDR3 spans 15 residues. The CDR3 DNA follows: TGTGCCAGCAGCTTAACCATTAAGGTAGCAGATACGCAGTATTTT. Protein product: CASSLTIKVADTQYF.

The V call is TRBV12-3 or TRBV12-4, the J call TRBJ2-3; 12 bases are shared with TRBD2. CDR3 length: 17 amino acids. The junction had 9 bases not matched to a gene; V was cut back by 4 bases and J by 4 bases. The CDR3 nucleotides read TGTGCCAGCAGTTGGACTAGCGGGGCTATTCCGGCAGATACGCAGTATTTT. Translated: CASSWTSGAIPADTQYF.

The CDR3 DNA sequence: TGTGCCAGCAGACGACAAGATACGCAGTATTTT. Translation: CASRRQDTQYF. The chain links TRBV3-2 to TRBJ2-3. TRBV3-2 is deemed a pseudogene. The CDR3 is 11 amino acids.

The chain uses TRBV25-1 and TRBJ2-1; D is possibly TRBD2 (5 bases). The V end lost 3 bases, the J end lost 3 bases, and 15 bases lay between the germline ends. Germline loops: CDR1 MGHDK, CDR2 SYGVNS. The CDR3 contains 16 residues. For the CDR3, the DNA is TGTGCCAGCAGTGACCGAGCGGTCCCCCTCTACAATGAGCAGTTCTTC. Protein: CASSDRAVPLYNEQFF. Full variable domain (missing parts from reference TRBV25-1 and TRBJ2-1): EADIYQTPRYLVIGTGKKITLECSQTMGHDKMYWYQQDPGMELHLIHYSYGVNSTEKGDLSSESTVSRIRTEHFPLTLESARPSHTSQYLCASSDRAVPLYNEQFFGPGTRLTVL.

This clonotype was seen only a few times. This chain links TRBV4-3 with TRBJ2-7; possibly TRBD1 for D (5 bases). CDR1 is LGHNA, CDR2 YSLEER, per germline. The CDR3 runs to 15 residues. Deletions cut 4 bases from V and 5 bases from J, with 18 bases between. For the CDR3, the DNA is TGCGCCAGCAGCCCCCAAGTGGTAGGGGCTGACGAGCAGTACTTC. Translated, it gives CASSPQVVGADEQYF.

A few counts support this clonotype. The genes are TRBV3-1 and TRBJ2-3; no reliable D call. The germline gives CDR1 LGHDT, CDR2 YNNKEL (reference sequence). Trimming left V 4 bases short and J 5 bases short, with 16 bases between. The CDR3 has 15 residues. CDR3 DNA: TGTGCCAGCAGCCCTTTGGGGTCCCTCGGAGATACGCAGTATTTT. Amino acids: CASSPLGSLGDTQYF.

This clonotype was observed many times. The CDR3 DNA follows: TGCGCCAGCAGCCAATCCTTGCCGGGACTGTCTAGCACAGATACGCAGTATTTT. Translating gives CASSQSLPGLSSTDTQYF. V is TRBV4-1 and J is TRBJ2-3; a possible D gene is TRBD2 (6 bases). The CDR3 loop spans 18 amino acids. The V gene lost 2 bases and the J gene lost 0 bases, with 18 bases spanning the gap. Germline CDR1 is MGHRA and CDR2 is YSYEKL.

Points on this clonotype: The germline gene is not matched at one end of the junction; a read error may be the cause. This sequence joins TRBV20-1 and TRBJ1-1; the D gene is possibly TRBD1 (5 bases). The CDR3 spans 14 residues. In germline, CDR1 is DFQATT, CDR2 SNEGSKA (reference sequence). The CDR3 sequence is CSAWVGAMNTESFF. The CDR3, as DNA: TGCAGTGCTTGGGTTGGGGCGATGAACACTGAATCTTTCTTT.

The V and J genes are TRBV19 and TRBJ2-1; no clear D. The germline V and J ends were trimmed by 8 bases and 0 bases, with 8 bases remaining between them. Germline-derived CDR1 and CDR2 are LNHDA and SQIVND (reference sequence). The CDR3 totals 13 residues. For the CDR3, the DNA is TGTGCCAGTCAACGGAGCTCCTACAATGAGCAGTTCTTC. Encoded protein: CASQRSSYNEQFF.

The chain has TRBV7-9 and TRBJ1-2; tentative D call: TRBD1 (6 bases). This CDR3 is built from 14 residues. CDR1 is SEHNR, CDR2 FQNEAQ, per germline (reference sequence). With 5 bases removed from V and 8 bases from J, the gap between germline ends came to 18 bases. CDR3 region: CASSRTGPGTGYTF. CDR3 bases: TGTGCCAGCAGCCGAACAGGGCCTGGGACCGGCTACACCTTC.

This clonotype was seen only a few times. The gene calls are TRBV4-1 and TRBJ2-7; TRBD2 agrees at 12 bases. This CDR3 region has 18 residues. V was clipped by 1 base and J by 2 bases; unmatched bases: 9. CDR1 is MGHRA and CDR2 is YSYEKL in the germline V gene. The CDR3, as DNA: TGCGCCAGCAGCCAAGTGAGGACTAGCGGGGATATTACCTACGAGCAGTACTTC. Amino acid sequence: CASSQVRTSGDITYEQYF.

The sample holds a few counts of this clonotype. The chain recombines TRBV27 with TRBJ2-2; D remains unclear. The ends were cut back, 5 bases at V and 5 bases at J, with 9 bases in the middle. CDR1 MNHEY and CDR2 SMNVEV come from the germline V gene (reference sequence). This CDR3 comprises 13 residues. The CDR3 loop is CASSPSLTGELFF. The CDR3 DNA reads as TGTGCCAGCAGTCCTTCCTTGACCGGGGAGCTGTTTTTT.

This clonotype was seen more than once but under ten times. The chain recombines TRBV12-3 or TRBV12-4 with TRBJ2-7; possible D gene TRBD1, 5 bases. Trimming pared 2 bases from V and 2 bases from J, leaving 10 bases between. CDR3 length: 14 residues. CDR3 in DNA: TGTGCCAGCAGTTTAAGGGGTTCTCCCTACGAGCAGTACGTC. Its protein product is CASSLRGSPYEQYV.

V usage is TRBV4-1 and J usage is TRBJ1-5; D remains unclear. The germline V and J ends were trimmed by 2 bases and 0 bases, with 2 bases remaining between them. Germline lookup yields CDR1 MGHRA and CDR2 YSYEKL. There are 13 residues in the CDR3. CDR3 sequence: CASSQYSNQPQHF. CDR3 DNA: TGCGCCAGCAGCCAATATAGCAATCAGCCCCAGCATTTT.

The table lists this clonotype with a few counts. This rearrangement joins TRBV6-5 to TRBJ2-7, with TRBD1 matching over 9 bases. The germline V gene encodes CDR1 MNHEY and CDR2 SVGAGI. V dropped 6 bases and J dropped 5; count of bases not matched to a gene: 5. The CDR3 contains 13 residues. The CDR3 reads CASSQNRGHEQYV. The CDR3 bases are TGTGCCAGCAGCCAGAACAGGGGGCACGAGCAGTACGTC.

The sample holds a few counts of this clonotype. This chain connects TRBV12-3 or TRBV12-4 to TRBJ1-1; D is unresolved. Trimming shortened V by 7 bases and J by 1 base, and 4 bases separated the two germline ends. This CDR3 is built from 11 residues. In DNA, the CDR3 is TGTGCCAGCACTTGGAACACTGAAGCTTTCTTT. It encodes CASTWNTEAFF.

This clonotype has only one observation. This chain uses TRBV20-1 with TRBJ1-2; possibly TRBD1 for D (6 bases). The CDR3 totals 11 residues. Germline values: CDR1 DFQATT, CDR2 SNEGSKA (reference sequence). Trimming took off 6 bases at V and 2 bases at J, with 7 bases between the two ends. Written as DNA, the CDR3 is TGCAGTGCCGACAGGAACTATGGCTACACCTTC. Translated, it gives CSADRNYGYTF.